Shown below are 5 T cell receptor beta chains from a single sample sequenced in a study of T cells after somatic rescue of genetic block. The protocol was immunoSEQ multiplex PCR, while the TCRdb copy is restricted to in-frame clones and leaves out a portion. The sample holds 67,000 or so clones, roughly 90% seen once. Sequencing used peripheral blood mononuclear cells (PBMCs). The receptor set was obtained from a man aged 25 to 45.

The chain combines TRBV6-6 with TRBJ1-5, with a possible D match to TRBD1 (5 bases). CDR1 is MNHNY, CDR2 SVGAGI, per germline (reference sequence). The CDR3 covers 15 residues. Between the trimmed V and J ends, which lost 6 bases and 1 base, there was a span of 13 bases. CDR3 sequence: CASSIRWGSNQPQHF. The CDR3 nucleotides read TGTGCCAGCAGCATTAGGTGGGGCAGCAATCAGCCCCAGCATTTT.

This clone was detected only once. The gene calls are TRBV28 and TRBJ2-7, with 15 bases fitting TRBD2. The CDR3 has 15 amino acids. The germline V gene encodes CDR1 MDHEN and CDR2 SYDVKM. V trimming: 4 bases; J trimming: 5 bases; junction bases outside the gene matches: 3. The CDR3 is CASSSRTSGRDEQYF. As DNA, the CDR3 is TGTGCCAGCAGTTCCAGGACTAGCGGGAGGGACGAGCAGTACTTC.

V and J are TRBV10-3 and TRBJ2-7, with 7 bases that match TRBD1. This CDR3 is 14 amino acids long. V trimming: 2 bases; J trimming: 2 bases; junction bases outside the gene matches: 3. Germline CDR1 is ENHRY and CDR2 is SYGVKD. CDR3 residues: CAISEAGGPYEQYF. The CDR3 coding sequence is TGTGCCATCAGTGAGGCAGGGGGTCCCTACGAGCAGTACTTC.

In DNA form, the CDR3 reads TGCGCCAGCAGCTTAGACCGGACAGGTTTACTGGCTGAAGCTTTCTTT. Protein product: CASSLDRTGLLAEAFF. The chain uses TRBV5-1 and TRBJ1-1; 7 positions match TRBD1. The germline V gene encodes CDR1 SGHRS and CDR2 YFSETQ. The junction had 13 bases not matched to a gene; V was cut back by 2 bases and J by 6 bases. This CDR3 contains 16 residues. Combining the CDR3 with reference TRBV5-1 and TRBJ1-1 gives the whole variable domain KAGVTQTPRYLIKTRGQQVTLSCSPISGHRSVSWYQQTPGQGLQFLFEYFSETQRNKGNFPGRFSGRQFSNSRSEMNVSTLELGDSALYLCASSLDRTGLLAEAFFGQGTRLTVV.

The chain recombines TRBV2 with TRBJ1-4; unclear D gene. From germline, CDR1 is SNHLY and CDR2 FYNNEI. The V end was cut by 6 bases, the J end by 0 bases, with 11 bases between. The CDR3 extends over 15 amino acids. As DNA, the CDR3 is TGTGCCAGCAGACCAAGGACGGCAACTAATGAAAAACTGTTTTTT. It yields the protein CASRPRTATNEKLFF.